This T cell receptor (beta chain) is drawn from a study of blood T cell repertoires in COVID-19. On the study more broadly: The United States, Italy and Spain were the sources of the acute and convalescent COVID-19 samples. Nucleic acid was either cDNA or gDNA, and it came from T cells, B-cell-depleted T cells, or PBMCs.

Study processing details: Nucleated cell counts were estimated from reference gene primer amplification. Some clones are missing from TCRdb's copy, which holds only in-frame ones; the method was immunoSEQ multiplex PCR. Clone size and V and J calls were adopted from that table, with D and trimming inferred from the DNA. The top ten clones hold approximately 24% of a sample with about 98,000 clones, about 80% of them seen once. The sequenced sample consisted of peripheral blood. The TCR sequence derives from a man in his 70s with acute or convalescent COVID-19.

The CDR3: CSAYSPTGVIYF. In nucleotides, the CDR3 is TGCAGCGCCTACTCTCCTACAGGGGTAATCTACTTC. The chain carries TRBV29-1 and TRBJ2-4; 7 bases agree with TRBD1. V shed 7 bases, J shed 16 bases, and the junction held 16 bases outside the gene matches. CDR3 length: 12 residues. Germline CDR1 reads SQVTM; CDR2 reads ANQGSEA.